What follows are 3 T cell receptor gamma chains derived from one specimen sequenced in a study of gamma delta lymphoproliferative disorders and STAT genes. The receptor sequences were amplified from genomic DNA of peripheral blood mononuclear cells. TCRdb reprocessed the multiplex PCR reads through CATT. This repertoire shows around 600 gamma-chain clones, approximately 31% found once; its top ten account for just under 20%. Source material: blood. The source is a human donor in good health.

Turning to this clone: It is unclear where the CDR3 begins or ends on the DNA, so no DNA is shown, and the CDR3 is as TCRdb lists it. The sample contains more than one DNA sequence encoding this CDR3. The J gene went uncalled, whereas the V gene is TRGV10. TRGV10 is reported as an ORF; its role is uncertain. The CDR3 numbers 20 amino acids, ends counted. This CDR3 reads CAAWDPLIIIRNSLAVEQHF.

Of note for this clone: TCRdb's protein for this DNA is that of a much larger clone and differs from the translation at residue 11, likely a read error; the protein shown is the DNA translation. The J gene has no call, while the V gene is TRGV4. CDR1 and CDR2 (germline): EGSTGY, YDSYTSSV. This CDR3 contains 13 residues. CDR3 DNA sequence: TGTGCCACCTGGGATGAGGGCCATTATAAGAACCTCTTT. Translation gives CATWDEGHYKNLF.

Relative to its sample, this clone is medium-sized. This chain connects TRGV9 to TRGJ1 or TRGJ2. In the absence of a J gene in TCRdb, the DNA was matched to germline to assign it here. With V trimmed by 3 bases and J by 4 bases, 6 bases remained unmatched. The CDR3 is 13 amino acids. CDR1 and CDR2 (germline): GITISATS, ISYDGTV (reference sequence). The CDR3 sequence is CALWEPPYYKKLF. The CDR3 nucleotides read TGTGCCTTGTGGGAGCCTCCGTATTATAAGAAACTCTTT.